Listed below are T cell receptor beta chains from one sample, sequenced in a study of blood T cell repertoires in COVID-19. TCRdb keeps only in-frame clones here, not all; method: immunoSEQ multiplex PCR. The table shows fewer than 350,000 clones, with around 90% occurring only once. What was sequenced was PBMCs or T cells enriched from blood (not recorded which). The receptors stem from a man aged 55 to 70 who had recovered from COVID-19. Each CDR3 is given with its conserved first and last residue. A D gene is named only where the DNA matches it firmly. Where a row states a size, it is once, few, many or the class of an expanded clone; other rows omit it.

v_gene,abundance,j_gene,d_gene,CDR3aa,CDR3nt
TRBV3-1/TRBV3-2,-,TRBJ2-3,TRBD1,CASSEKDRGSTDTQYF,TGTGCCAGCAGCGAGAAGGACAGGGGGAGCACAGATACGCAGTATTTT
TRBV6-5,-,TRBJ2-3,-,CASRKAWSTDTQYF,TGTGCCAGCAGAAAAGCGTGGAGCACAGATACGCAGTATTTT
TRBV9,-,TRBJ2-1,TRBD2,CASSVGLAEYNEQFF,TGTGCCAGCAGCGTAGGGCTAGCGGAATACAATGAGCAGTTCTTC
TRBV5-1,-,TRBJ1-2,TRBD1,CASSPGTANYGYTF,TGCGCCAGCAGCCCAGGGACAGCTAACTATGGCTACACCTTC
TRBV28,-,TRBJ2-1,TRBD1,CASSAGTVGYNEQFF,TGTGCCAGCAGTGCCGGGACAGTCGGGTACAATGAGCAGTTCTTC
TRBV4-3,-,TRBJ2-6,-,CASSQEGPGVFSGANVLTF,TGCGCCAGCAGCCAAGAAGGACCGGGGGTTTTCTCTGGGGCCAACGTCCTGACTTTC
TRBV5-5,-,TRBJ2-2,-,CASQMGATGELFF,TGTGCCAGTCAGATGGGGGCGACCGGGGAGCTGTTTTTT
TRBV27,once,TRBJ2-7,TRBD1,CASRGTGGSYEQYF,TGTGCCAGCAGGGGGACAGGGGGGTCGTACGAGCAGTACTTC
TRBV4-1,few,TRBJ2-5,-,CASSSRTGETQYF,TGCGCCAGCAGCAGTCGAACAGGGGAGACCCAGTACTTC
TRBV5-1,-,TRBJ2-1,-,CASSEVASTYNEQFF,TGCGCCAGCAGCGAAGTAGCGTCTACCTACAATGAGCAGTTCTTC
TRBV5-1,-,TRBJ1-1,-,CASSLQGVNTEAFF,TGCGCCAGCAGCTTACAGGGCGTGAACACTGAAGCTTTCTTT
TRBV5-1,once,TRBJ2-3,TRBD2,CASSSPPGLAGLSTDTQYF,TGCGCCAGCAGCTCACCTCCGGGACTAGCGGGCCTAAGCACAGATACGCAGTATTTT
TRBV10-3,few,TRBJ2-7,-,CAISEASAGSYEQYF,TGTGCCATCAGTGAGGCGAGCGCGGGGTCCTACGAGCAGTACTTC
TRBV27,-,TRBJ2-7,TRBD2,CASSRLAGGPGSYEQYF,TGTGCCAGCAGTAGACTAGCGGGAGGGCCAGGGTCCTACGAGCAGTACTTC
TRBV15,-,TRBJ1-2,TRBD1,CATSARQGPYGYTF,TGTGCCACCAGCGCGAGACAGGGTCCCTATGGCTACACCTTC
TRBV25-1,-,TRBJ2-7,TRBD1,CASSLSDRADSEQYF,TGTGCCAGCAGTTTATCGGACAGGGCTGATAGCGAGCAGTACTTC
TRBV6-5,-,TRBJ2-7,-,CASSQRDSYYEQYF,TGTGCCAGCAGTCAAAGGGACTCATACTACGAGCAGTACTTC
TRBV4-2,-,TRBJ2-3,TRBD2,CASSHEVGGSATDTQYF,TGTGCCAGCAGCCACGAGGTGGGCGGGAGTGCAACAGATACGCAGTATTTT
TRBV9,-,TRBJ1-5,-,CASSAGVKLQPQHF,TGTGCCAGCAGCGCCGGGGTGAAACTTCAGCCCCAGCATTTT
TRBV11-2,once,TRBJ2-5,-,CASSLLGETQYF,TGTGCCAGCAGCCTCCTCGGAGAGACCCAGTACTTC
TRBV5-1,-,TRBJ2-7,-,CASSYGQKTYEQYF,TGCGCCAGCAGTTACGGACAGAAAACCTACGAGCAGTACTTC
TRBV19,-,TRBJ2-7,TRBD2,CASSIRPSGNVSYEQYF,TGTGCCAGTAGTATAAGGCCTAGCGGCAACGTCTCCTACGAGCAGTACTTC
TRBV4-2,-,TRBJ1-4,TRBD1,CASSRGQATNEKLFF,TGTGCCAGCAGCCGAGGACAGGCAACTAATGAAAAACTGTTTTTT
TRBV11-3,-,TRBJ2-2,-,CASSGLQGYTGELFF,TGTGCCAGCAGCGGTCTACAGGGTTACACCGGGGAGCTGTTTTTT
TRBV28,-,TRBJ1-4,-,CASSQRRPATNEKLFF,TGTGCCAGCAGTCAAAGGAGACCCGCAACTAATGAAAAACTGTTTTTT
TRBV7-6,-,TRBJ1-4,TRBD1,CASSLRIQGGYEKLFF,TGTGCCAGCAGCTTAAGAATACAGGGGGGATATGAAAAACTGTTTTTT
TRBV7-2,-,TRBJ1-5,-,CASSLNRAQPQHF,TGTGCCAGCAGCTTAAACAGGGCTCAGCCCCAGCATTTT
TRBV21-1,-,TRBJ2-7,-,CASSRSYEQYF,TGTGCCAGTTCTCGGTCCTACGAGCAGTACTTC
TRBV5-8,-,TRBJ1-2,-,CASSLTLWGNYGYTF,TGTGCCAGCAGCTTGACCTTATGGGGCAACTATGGCTACACCTTC
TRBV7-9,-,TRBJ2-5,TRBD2,CASSPGTSGKSIETQYF,TGTGCCAGCAGCCCCGGGACTAGCGGGAAGAGTATAGAGACCCAGTACTTC
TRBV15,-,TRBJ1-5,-,CATSRDLGTGNQPQHF,TGTGCCACCAGCAGAGATCTGGGGACTGGCAATCAGCCCCAGCATTTT
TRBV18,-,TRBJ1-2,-,CASSPAREMSYTF,TGTGCCAGCTCACCAGCAAGGGAGATGAGCTACACCTTC
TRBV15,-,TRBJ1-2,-,CATSRDRADYGYTF,TGTGCCACCAGCAGAGACAGGGCGGACTATGGCTACACCTTC
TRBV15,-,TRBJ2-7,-,CATSRAERLNPGAQYF,TGTGCCACCAGCAGAGCCGAAAGGCTGAACCCGGGAGCGCAGTACTTC
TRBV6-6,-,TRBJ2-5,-,CASSYSMTGQETQYF,TGTGCCAGCAGTTACTCGATGACAGGCCAAGAGACCCAGTACTTC
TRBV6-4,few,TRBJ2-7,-,CASSDWRRVEEQYF,TGTGCCAGCAGTGACTGGCGGAGGGTGGAAGAGCAGTACTTC
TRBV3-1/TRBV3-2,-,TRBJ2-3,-,CASSRSGTLNPDTQYF,TGTGCCAGCAGCCGGAGCGGGACACTAAACCCTGATACGCAGTATTTT
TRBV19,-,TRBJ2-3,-,CASRQSSTDTQYF,TGTGCCAGTAGGCAAAGCAGCACAGATACGCAGTATTTT
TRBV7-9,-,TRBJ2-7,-,CASSSTAAEQYF,TGTGCCAGCAGCTCAACAGCTGCCGAGCAGTACTTC
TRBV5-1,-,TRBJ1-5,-,CASSLSGPDQPQHF,TGCGCCAGCAGCTTGTCAGGGCCCGATCAGCCCCAGCATTTT
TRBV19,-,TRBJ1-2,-,CASSIQGSPYGYTF,TGTGCCAGTAGTATTCAGGGGAGCCCCTATGGCTACACCTTC
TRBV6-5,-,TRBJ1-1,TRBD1,CASSYYLGQGASEAFF,TGTGCCAGCAGTTACTATCTTGGACAGGGGGCAAGTGAAGCTTTCTTT
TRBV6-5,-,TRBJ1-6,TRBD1,CASRVGQGLNSPLHF,TGTGCCAGCAGAGTGGGACAGGGGTTGAATTCACCCCTCCACTTT
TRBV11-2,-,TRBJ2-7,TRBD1,CASSPRGLDEQYF,TGTGCCAGCAGCCCCAGGGGGCTCGACGAGCAGTACTTC
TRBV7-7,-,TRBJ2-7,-,CAERVKTGGSEQYF,TGTGCCGAAAGAGTTAAGACAGGAGGATCCGAGCAGTACTTC
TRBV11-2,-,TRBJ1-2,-,CASSLGRAGGYTF,TGTGCCAGCAGCTTAGGGAGGGCCGGTGGCTACACCTTC
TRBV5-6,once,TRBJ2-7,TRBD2,CASSLVSGSSYEQYF,TGTGCCAGCAGCTTGGTTAGCGGGAGCTCCTACGAGCAGTACTTC